These T cell receptor beta chains were read from a single sample in a study of a mutant IDH1 vaccine in newly diagnosed glioma. The antigens of these receptors remain unknown. Generated by immunoSEQ multiplex PCR, the TCRdb table keeps only in-frame clones and is missing some. The sample gives some 48,000 clones, around 80% of which show up once; 9.5% to 15% is in the top ten. The specimen comprised PBMCs, sampled from a glioma patient whose treatment included an IDH1 peptide vaccine. These receptors came from a man aged 35 to 55 with glioma. Both conserved end residues are part of each CDR3. The order of the fields is V gene, J gene, D gene, clone size, CDR3 DNA, CDR3 protein. The D gene is left open where the match is weak. Part of the rows lack a size; the others show once, few, many or a class for expanded clones.

V gene: TRBV11-2
J gene: TRBJ2-7
D gene: TRBD1
clone size: .
CDR3 DNA: TGTGCCAGCAGCTTAGGCGGGACAGGGGTCTACGAGCAGTACTTC
CDR3 protein: CASSLGGTGVYEQYF

V gene: TRBV6-1
J gene: TRBJ1-2
D gene: .
clone size: .
CDR3 DNA: TGTGCCAGCAGTAGGGGACCGTCCGTGGGGTATGGCTACACCTTC
CDR3 protein: CASSRGPSVGYGYTF

V gene: TRBV27
J gene: TRBJ2-2
D gene: .
clone size: .
CDR3 DNA: TGTGCCAGCAGTTGGGAACAGTCCGGGGAGCTGTTTTTT
CDR3 protein: CASSWEQSGELFF

V gene: TRBV5-4
J gene: TRBJ2-5
D gene: .
clone size: few
CDR3 DNA: TGTGCCAGCAGCCCAAGATTTACGGGTCAGGAGACCCAGTACTTC
CDR3 protein: CASSPRFTGQETQYF

V gene: TRBV7-6
J gene: TRBJ2-5
D gene: TRBD1
clone size: .
CDR3 DNA: TGTGCCAGCAGCAATACCGGGACAGGGTACCAAGAGACCCAGTACTTC
CDR3 protein: CASSNTGTGYQETQYF

V gene: TRBV5-1
J gene: TRBJ2-1
D gene: .
clone size: .
CDR3 DNA: TGCGCCAGCAGCTTAGGTGGGGCGGGAAATGAGCAGTTCTTC
CDR3 protein: CASSLGGAGNEQFF

V gene: TRBV29-1
J gene: TRBJ1-2
D gene: .
clone size: once
CDR3 DNA: TGCAGCGCAGGGGACGGAATTAACTATGGCTACACCTTC
CDR3 protein: CSAGDGINYGYTF

V gene: TRBV11-2
J gene: TRBJ2-2
D gene: .
clone size: .
CDR3 DNA: TGTGCCAGCAGCGCCCAAAGGACCGGGGAGCTGTTTTTT
CDR3 protein: CASSAQRTGELFF

V gene: TRBV6-5
J gene: TRBJ1-5
D gene: .
clone size: .
CDR3 DNA: TGTGCCAGCAGTACAGGGTTTAGGCAGCCCCAGCATTTT
CDR3 protein: CASSTGFRQPQHF

V gene: TRBV10-2
J gene: TRBJ2-5
D gene: TRBD1
clone size: .
CDR3 DNA: TGCGCCAGCAGTGGCTCTGACAGGGGACCGCGGCAGACCCAGTACTTC
CDR3 protein: CASSGSDRGPRQTQYF

V gene: TRBV9
J gene: TRBJ1-5
D gene: .
clone size: few
CDR3 DNA: TGTGCCAGCAGCCCTTCCGGAGTTAGCAATCAGCCCCAGCATTTT
CDR3 protein: CASSPSGVSNQPQHF

V gene: TRBV4-2
J gene: TRBJ1-2
D gene: TRBD1
clone size: .
CDR3 DNA: TGTGCCAGCAGCCAGGAAACAGGGGGCACGGGCTACACCTTC
CDR3 protein: CASSQETGGTGYTF

V gene: TRBV28
J gene: TRBJ1-1
D gene: .
clone size: .
CDR3 DNA: TGTGCCAGCAGTTTTTATGCGAACAGGAACACTGAAGCTTTCTTT
CDR3 protein: CASSFYANRNTEAFF

V gene: TRBV19
J gene: TRBJ2-1
D gene: TRBD2
clone size: .
CDR3 DNA: TGTGCCAGTAGTATAAGCGGGAGGGCGCTAGGTAATGAGCAGTTCTTC
CDR3 protein: CASSISGRALGNEQFF

V gene: TRBV9
J gene: TRBJ2-1
D gene: .
clone size: .
CDR3 DNA: TGTGCCAGCAGCGTAGAAGTTGCGGGGTTAAATGAGCAGTTCTTC
CDR3 protein: CASSVEVAGLNEQFF

V gene: TRBV5-1
J gene: TRBJ2-3
D gene: .
clone size: .
CDR3 DNA: TGCGCCAGCAGCTTGGAGACCGGCCGCGGGGCAGATACGCAGTATTTT
CDR3 protein: CASSLETGRGADTQYF

V gene: TRBV7-9
J gene: TRBJ2-1
D gene: TRBD2
clone size: .
CDR3 DNA: TGTGCCAGCAGCTTAACTCTAGCGGGATTCGACAATGAGCAGTTCTTC
CDR3 protein: CASSLTLAGFDNEQFF

V gene: TRBV5-1
J gene: TRBJ2-3
D gene: .
clone size: .
CDR3 DNA: TGCGCCAGCAGCTTGGGGGGAGTTCGGGATACGCAGTATTTT
CDR3 protein: CASSLGGVRDTQYF

V gene: TRBV5-1
J gene: TRBJ2-3
D gene: .
clone size: .
CDR3 DNA: TGCGCCAGCAGCTTGGGTGGGCGGCCTCACACAGATACGCAGTATTTT
CDR3 protein: CASSLGGRPHTDTQYF

V gene: TRBV7-2
J gene: TRBJ1-1
D gene: TRBD1
clone size: few
CDR3 DNA: TGTGCCAGCAGCTCACAGGGGGTTAACACTGAAGCTTTCTTT
CDR3 protein: CASSSQGVNTEAFF

V gene: TRBV29-1
J gene: TRBJ2-3
D gene: .
clone size: .
CDR3 DNA: TGCAGCACCGCGAGCACAGATACGCAGTATTTT
CDR3 protein: CSTASTDTQYF

V gene: TRBV13
J gene: TRBJ2-3
D gene: .
clone size: .
CDR3 DNA: TGTGCCAGCAGCCCGAGGGTAGATAGCAGAGATACGCAGTATTTT
CDR3 protein: CASSPRVDSRDTQYF

V gene: TRBV9
J gene: TRBJ1-2
D gene: .
clone size: .
CDR3 DNA: TGTGCCAGCAGCGCCGCCTTTAACAGATTCTATGGCTACACCTTC
CDR3 protein: CASSAAFNRFYGYTF

V gene: TRBV5-5
J gene: TRBJ2-5
D gene: .
clone size: .
CDR3 DNA: TGTGCCAGCAGCTTGGCAGGGCGGCAAGAGACCCAGTACTTC
CDR3 protein: CASSLAGRQETQYF

V gene: TRBV7-2
J gene: TRBJ2-1
D gene: TRBD2
clone size: .
CDR3 DNA: TGTGCCAGCAGCCGGGACTACCTAGTAAACAATGAGCAGTTCTTC
CDR3 protein: CASSRDYLVNNEQFF

V gene: TRBV18
J gene: TRBJ2-7
D gene: TRBD1
clone size: few
CDR3 DNA: TGTGCCAGCTCGGACTGGGACAGCCGCTCCTACGAGCAGTACTTC
CDR3 protein: CASSDWDSRSYEQYF

V gene: TRBV15
J gene: TRBJ2-3
D gene: TRBD2
clone size: .
CDR3 DNA: TGTGCCACCAGCGTTAGCGGGAGGGCCGTGAATACGCAGTATTTT
CDR3 protein: CATSVSGRAVNTQYF

V gene: TRBV19
J gene: TRBJ1-3
D gene: TRBD1
clone size: .
CDR3 DNA: TGTGCCAGTAGGACACAGGGGGTATCTGGAAACACCATATATTTT
CDR3 protein: CASRTQGVSGNTIYF

V gene: TRBV18
J gene: TRBJ1-4
D gene: .
clone size: .
CDR3 DNA: TGTGCCAGCTCACCACACCCAGGGGATGAAAAACTGTTTTTT
CDR3 protein: CASSPHPGDEKLFF

V gene: TRBV11-3
J gene: TRBJ2-2
D gene: TRBD1
clone size: .
CDR3 DNA: TGTGCCAGCGCCATGATCCGGGACAGCGTATTCCCCGGGGAGCTGTTTTTT
CDR3 protein: CASAMIRDSVFPGELFF

V gene: TRBV27
J gene: TRBJ2-3
D gene: TRBD2
clone size: few
CDR3 DNA: TGTGCCAGCAGTTCGCCTAGCGGGAGTGGCACAGATACGCAGTATTTT
CDR3 protein: CASSSPSGSGTDTQYF